The sequence of this T cell receptor beta chain was determined in a study of blood T cells in healthy people across ages (dated by TCRdb to about 2015). At the level of the whole study: In model experiments, roughly one uniquely barcoded TCR beta cDNA molecule per two T cells was captured by template switching. Age-related changes in TCR beta repertoire diversity were measured in the study by deep sequencing normalized with unique cDNA molecular identifiers. Four age groups were formed from the donors: young (average approximately 16 years), middle-aged (less than 40), aged (62) and long-lived (82). To avoid experimental bias, donors of different ages were spread randomly across the sequencing lanes. For two donors (one aged 18 to 29 and one aged 80 or older), the study analyzed two additional independent replicas of 1 million unique cDNA reads from the same blood draw. Paper-wide results and their limitations: Observed TCR beta diversity correlated strongly with the percentage of naive T cells measured by flow cytometry. Compared with the aged group, the long-lived group had more naive CD4+ T cells, fewer expanded clones and increased TCR diversity, a pattern suggesting age selection. Observed TCR beta diversity per million T cells fell roughly linearly with age, and a significant reduction was already apparent by age approximately 41. Estimates of total diversity based on one million sequenced T cells were regarded as lower bounds and as underestimates. Because donor CMV infection status was unknown, age-related changes in expanded clonotypes were potentially confounded. Since profiling was done on bulk unsorted PBMCs, naive and antigen-experienced compartments could not be conclusively compared.

Preparation of the library involved 5' RACE. Instrument used: Illumina HiSeq 2500. The second PCR ran for roughly 7 to 11 cycles and used a J-beta primer mix along with a sample-barcoded 5' primer. A unique molecular identifier was introduced onto each TCR beta cDNA molecule by a template-switch 5' adaptor carrying 12 random nucleotides. At least 3 million CDR3-containing paired-end reads were obtained from each sample. The Mint cDNA synthesis kit, primed by a TRBC-specific oligonucleotide, was used to synthesize first-strand cDNA from all RNA. After uracil-DNA glycosylase treatment, a first 18-cycle PCR used universal primers M1SS and BC2_uni_R on all cDNA. In the authors' own workflow: For normalization, 1 million high-quality reads were randomly selected from each sample, with every read carrying a distinct molecular identifier. Instead of being binned into consensus sequences, reads with shared molecular identifiers were discarded. MiTCR, with a Q25 quality threshold and the strictest error-elimination algorithm, was used for CDR3 identification, clonotype clustering and error correction. A nonparametric unseen species model using Euler transformation provided a lower-bound estimate of total TCR beta diversity. TCRdb's own reprocessing of the public reads used fastp at Q25 and MiXCR and kept productive beta chains. Entries that share a CDR3 protein sequence are merged under the most common genes and DNA. Here the V and J calls rest on TCRdb's processing, not on the authors' analysis. This sample holds about 600,000 distinct CDR3 sequences; 40% to 55% were observed only once. The top ten clonotypes cover around 24% of the sample.

As regards this clonotype: The specificity of this receptor is unknown. At one boundary the junction diverges from the germline segment, which might be a read error.

Donors were about 36 systemically healthy Caucasian individuals from Russia aged roughly 6 to 95 years. Roughly 10 milliliters of peripheral blood were collected from each donor into EDTA-treated Vacutainer tubes. Ficoll-Paque density-gradient centrifugation was used to isolate PBMCs, with at least 7 million per sample. Trizol reagent was used to extract total RNA from the PBMCs, yielding at least 6 micrograms per sample. Naive CD45RAhigh/CD27high T cell percentages were measured by flow cytometry on a PBMC aliquot from every donor. The CDR3 contains 15 residues, cysteine and phenylalanine counted. The sequence is cut down to CDR3 DNA, 45 bases in frame from base 1. Taken from the germline V gene, the CDR1 and CDR2 loops are MNHEY and SVGAGI.

This sequence was found in an elderly man in good health. Sample: blood. Recombination linked TRBV6-5 to TRBJ2-1, with no confidently assigned D gene. The CDR3 corresponds to CASSYAPSSCNEQFF. Read as DNA, the sequence is TGTGCCAGCAGTTATGCCCCGAGCTCCTGCAATGAGCAGTTCTTC.